The 19 T cell receptor beta chains reported below all come from one sample, sequenced in a study of T cells in Graves' hyperthyroidism and ophthalmopathy (dated by TCRdb to about 2019). The method behind the library was multiplex PCR. Sequencing was performed on an Illumina HiSeq 2000. The TCR beta CDR3 regions were amplified from the RNA transcripts. A first-round RT-PCR of the TCR CDR3 used the HTBI primer set with the Qiagen OneStep RT-PCR kit. TCRdb passed the public sequencing reads through fastp at Q25 and MiXCR, retaining productive beta sequences. Each CDR3 protein gets just one entry, which takes the most common genes and DNA from the rows behind it. For this sample the table gives roughly 720,000 distinct CDR3 sequences, of which 17% were detected only once. Roughly a sixth of the sample is in the top ten clones. Sequencing used blood. These receptors all stem from a man aged 50 to 59 with Graves' hyperthyroidism.

This clonotype was seen many times. This chain joins TRBV2 and TRBJ1-1, with a possible D match to TRBD1 (5 bases). The CDR3 consists of 15 residues. Germline V gene lookup returns CDR1 SNHLY and CDR2 FYNNEI. The germline V and J ends were trimmed by 3 bases and 7 bases, with 18 bases remaining between them. The CDR3 region is CASSDGQTTQGEAFF. The CDR3 nucleotides are TGTGCCAGCAGTGACGGGCAAACAACGCAGGGTGAAGCTTTCTTT.

This clonotype was seen repeatedly, ten times or more. This chain joins TRBV10-3 and TRBJ2-7; perhaps TRBD1 as D (6 bases). Between the trimmed V and J ends, which lost 10 bases and 0 bases, there was a span of 37 bases. This CDR3 comprises 21 residues. Germline CDR1 reads ENHRY; CDR2 reads SYGVKD. CDR3 sequence (DNA): TGTGCCACCTGCCCGGGCTATACCACCACCGGGACAAAGCTAACCTCCTACGAGCAGTACTTC. Protein: CATCPGYTTTGTKLTSYEQYF.

This clonotype occurred many times. The rearrangement uses TRBV6-1 and TRBJ2-7; 9 positions agree with TRBD1. Germline loops: CDR1 MNHNS, CDR2 SASEGT. The CDR3 is 20 residues long. V gave up 7 bases and J gave up 6 bases; unmatched junction bases: 28. The CDR3, as DNA: TGTGCCAGCAAGTTCCTCGGAGGCACCACAGGGGGCGATCGGAATGGCGAGCAGTACTTC. Its translation: CASKFLGGTTGGDRNGEQYF.

This clonotype showed up many times. V usage is TRBV30 and J usage is TRBJ1-1; 7 nucleotides agree with TRBD1. There are 13 residues in the CDR3. Germline V gives CDR1 GTSNPN, CDR2 SVGIG (reference sequence). V was pared by 8 bases and J by 3 bases, with 9 bases of the junction left unmatched. Written as DNA, the CDR3 is TGTGCCGGTATACAGGGGCGATACACTGAAGCTTTCTTT. Its translation: CAGIQGRYTEAFF.

This clonotype has at least ten counts. The CDR3 DNA reads TGTGCCAGCAGCCAAGAAGCGGGGAGGGGTCAGCCCCAGCATTTT. Translated, it gives CASSQEAGRGQPQHF. This chain connects TRBV4-2 to TRBJ1-5; D may be TRBD1 (5 bases). CDR1 and CDR2 from the germline V gene are LGHNA and YNFKEQ. The length of the CDR3 is 15 residues. Trimming stripped 0 bases from V and 6 bases from J, with 12 bases between.

This clonotype was observed many times. The chain uses TRBV12-3 or TRBV12-4 and TRBJ2-1, with TRBD1 matching over 7 bases. The CDR3 length is 16 residues. V lost 7 bases, J lost 4 bases, and 13 bases stayed unmatched. In nucleotides, the CDR3 is TGTGCCAGCACCGAAAAGCAGGGACAGATATACAATGAGCAGTTCTTC. It specifies CASTEKQGQIYNEQFF.

This clonotype was counted between two and nine times. This may stem from a read error, because a much larger clone lies one nucleotide away. J is TRBJ1-5 and V is TRBV12-3 or TRBV12-4; 7 bases align to TRBD1. The junction had 4 bases not matched to a gene; V was cut back by 4 bases and J by 1 base. CDR3 length: 15 residues. The DNA of the CDR3 is TGTGCCAGCAGTTCGGACAGGACAAGCAATCAGCCCCAGCATTTT. It translates to CASSSDRTSNQPQHF.

This clonotype was counted only a few times. A much larger clonotype is one base distant, so this may be a read error. The chain links TRBV25-1 to TRBJ2-1, with D uncertain. CDR1 MGHDK and CDR2 SYGVNS come from the germline V gene. V lost 4 bases, J lost 4 bases, and 8 bases lay in between. The CDR3 length is 13 residues. The CDR3 bases are TGTGCCAGCAGTGGGACGGTTTACAATGAGCAGTTCTTC. The encoded protein is CASSGTVYNEQFF.

This clonotype was recorded many times. The rearrangement joins TRBV2 to TRBJ1-3; D not certain. Between the trimmed V and J ends, which lost 1 base and 0 bases, there was a span of 7 bases. This CDR3 has 15 residues. In germline, CDR1 is SNHLY, CDR2 FYNNEI. This CDR3 is CASSEGRGSGNTIYF. Written as DNA, the CDR3 is TGTGCCAGCAGTGAAGGGCGGGGCTCTGGAAACACCATATATTTT.

The chain is built from TRBV28 and TRBJ1-4; D ambiguous. This CDR3 has 15 amino acids. V gave up 2 bases and J gave up 1 base, with 8 bases separating them. CDR1 and CDR2 from the germline V gene are MDHEN and SYDVKM. In DNA, the CDR3 is TGTGCCAGCAGTTTACAGAGACTAACTAATGAAAAACTGTTTTTT. Translated, it gives CASSLQRLTNEKLFF.

The V gene is TRBV10-3, the J gene TRBJ2-1, with 9 bases fitting TRBD2. V gave up 4 bases and J gave up 8 bases; unmatched junction bases: 15. CDR1 is ENHRY, CDR2 SYGVKD, per germline. CDR3 length: 17 residues. Here the CDR3 reads CAISGQTGTSFGDEQFF. As DNA, the CDR3 is TGTGCCATCAGTGGCCAGACCGGGACTAGCTTCGGCGATGAGCAGTTCTTC.

V and J are TRBV27 and TRBJ2-7, with TRBD2 matching over 9 bases. The germline gives CDR1 MNHEY, CDR2 SMNVEV (reference sequence). CDR3 size: 14 residues. J was trimmed by 5 bases and V by 1 base; bases with no gene match: 3. CDR3 sequence (DNA): TGTGCCAGCAGTTTATGGGCGGGAGGGAACGAGCAGTACTTC. It codes for CASSLWAGGNEQYF.

CDR3 region: CSVESSGSKKQYF. The CDR3 nucleotides read TGCAGCGTTGAATCTAGCGGGAGTAAGAAGCAGTACTTC. The chain uses TRBV29-1 and TRBJ2-7, with 10 bases fitting TRBD2. Unmatched junction bases numbered 6, after V lost 2 bases and J lost 8 bases. CDR1 and CDR2 (germline): SQVTM, ANQGSEA. The CDR3 is 13 residues long.

The V call is TRBV11-2, the J call TRBJ2-4, with TRBD2 identical over 9 bases. The CDR3 consists of 18 residues. V lost 5 bases to trimming and J lost 3 bases; unmatched junction nucleotides: 14. Germline V gene sequence: CDR1 SGHAT, CDR2 FQNNGV. The CDR3 DNA reads TGTGCCAGCAGCCCACCGACGGGGGCGGGGGGGGGCAAAAACATTCAGTACTTC. This sequence encodes CASSPPTGAGGGKNIQYF.

This clonotype has at least ten counts. This sequence joins TRBV2 and TRBJ1-5; D not resolved. This CDR3 has 14 residues. Per germline, CDR1 SNHLY and CDR2 FYNNEI. Trimming stripped 6 bases from V and 5 bases from J, with 14 bases between. The CDR3 DNA is TGTGCCAGCAGGGGAAGGTGGAGTCATCAGCCCCAGCATTTT. Translation: CASRGRWSHQPQHF.

DNA of the CDR3: TGTGCCAGCAGCTTGGATGGGGCTGGCAATGAGCAGTTCTTC. It codes for CASSLDGAGNEQFF. V is TRBV7-3 and J is TRBJ2-1; tentative D call: TRBD1 (5 bases). The CDR3 is made up of 14 amino acids. Germline-derived CDR1 and CDR2 are SGHTA and FQGTGA. Trimming left V 3 bases short and J 6 bases short, with 12 bases between. Full variable domain (rest looked up from reference TRBV7-3 and TRBJ2-1): GAGVSQTPSNKVTEKGKYVELRCDPISGHTALYWYRQSLGQGPEFLIYFQGTGAADDSGLPNDRFFAVRPEGSVSTLKIQRTERGDSAVYLCASSLDGAGNEQFFGPGTRLTVL.

This chain joins TRBV7-9 and TRBJ2-1, with TRBD1 identical over 7 bases. The CDR3 contains 17 residues. CDR1 is SEHNR and CDR2 is FQNEAQ in the germline V gene (reference sequence). The J segment lost 8 bases and the V segment lost 3 bases, leaving 16 bases of the junction unmatched. CDR3 nucleotide sequence: TGTGCCAGCAGCTTTCGGACAGGTCCCCAACCAATTCATGAGCAGTTCTTC. Amino acids: CASSFRTGPQPIHEQFF.

V usage is TRBV19 and J usage is TRBJ2-7, with TRBD1 identical over 8 bases. V lost 5 bases and J lost 6; bases outside the gene matches: 9. The CDR3 is 14 residues long. Germline V gene lookup returns CDR1 LNHDA and CDR2 SQIVND (reference sequence). The CDR3 reads CASSPRTGMREQYF. The CDR3 region has the DNA TGTGCCAGTAGTCCCAGGACAGGGATGCGCGAGCAGTACTTC.

The CDR3 sequence: CSAYGGARAITEAFF. The CDR3 region has the DNA TGCAGTGCTTATGGGGGTGCCAGGGCGATCACTGAAGCTTTCTTT. The gene calls are TRBV20-1 and TRBJ1-1; perhaps TRBD1 as D (5 bases). V was cut by 5 bases and J by 4 bases, with 20 bases left in between. This CDR3 region has 15 residues. Germline-derived CDR1 and CDR2 are DFQATT and SNEGSKA (reference sequence).